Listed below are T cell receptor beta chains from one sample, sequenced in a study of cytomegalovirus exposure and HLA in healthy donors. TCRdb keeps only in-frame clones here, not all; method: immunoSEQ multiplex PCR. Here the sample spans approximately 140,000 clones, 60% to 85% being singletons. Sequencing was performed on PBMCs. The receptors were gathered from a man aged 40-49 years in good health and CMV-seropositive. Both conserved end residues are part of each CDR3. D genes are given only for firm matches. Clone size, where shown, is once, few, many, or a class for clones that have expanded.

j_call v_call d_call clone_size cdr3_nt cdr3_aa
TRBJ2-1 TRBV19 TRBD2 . TGTGCCAGTAGTATAGGGGGGAGGGTGGGTGAGCAGTTCTTC CASSIGGRVGEQFF
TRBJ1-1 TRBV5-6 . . TGTGCCAGCAGCTCCAGGGCGGGGGAGACTGAAGCTTTCTTT CASSSRAGETEAFF
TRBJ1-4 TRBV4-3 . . TGCGCCAGCAGCCCTCGTCATAGGCAGGGAGGAGAAAAACTGTTTTTT CASSPRHRQGGEKLFF
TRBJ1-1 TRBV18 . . TGTGCCAGCTCACCCAAATCAGCGGGGGTGGGCACTGAAGCTTTCTTT CASSPKSAGVGTEAFF
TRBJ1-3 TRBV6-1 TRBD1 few TGTGCCAGCAGGAGGGGACAGTCTGGAAACACCATATATTTT CASRRGQSGNTIYF
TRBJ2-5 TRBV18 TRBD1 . TGTGCCAACCGAAGGACAGGGGAAGAGACCCAGTACTTC CANRRTGEETQYF
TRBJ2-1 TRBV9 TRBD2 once TGTGCCAGCAGCGTAGGGCTAGCGGCCATCCAGTTCTTC CASSVGLAAIQFF
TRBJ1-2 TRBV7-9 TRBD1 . TGTGCCAGCCGCCGGCTCAGGGGGGAGCTAGTTGGTGGCTACACCTTC CASRRLRGELVGGYTF
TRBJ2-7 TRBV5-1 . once TGCGCCAGCAGTAGCCTCAACTCCTACGAGCAGTACTTC CASSSLNSYEQYF
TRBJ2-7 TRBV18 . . TGTGCCAGCTCACCACTCTTGAGCGGGCCTTCCTACGAGCAGTACTTC CASSPLLSGPSYEQYF
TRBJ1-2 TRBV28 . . TGTGCCAGCGAAGGGGGGGACTATGGCTACACCTTC CASEGGDYGYTF
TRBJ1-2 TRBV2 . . TGTGCCAGCGTAGCTAACTATGGCTACACCTTC CASVANYGYTF
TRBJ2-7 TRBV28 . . TGTGCCAGCACTCCAAGAACAGCTTACGAGCAGTACTTC CASTPRTAYEQYF
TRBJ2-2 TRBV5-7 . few TGTGCCAGCAGCTTGGTCGGGAGCCAAAACACCGGGGAGCTGTTTTTT CASSLVGSQNTGELFF
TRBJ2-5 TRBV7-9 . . TGTGCCAGCAGCCGAGACTCACAGTACTTC CASSRDSQYF
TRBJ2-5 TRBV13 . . TGTGCCAGCAGCTTATCAGGGATAGGATACGAGACCCAGTACTTC CASSLSGIGYETQYF
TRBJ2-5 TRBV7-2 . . TGTGCCAGCAGCTCGTGGAGGGCGGAGACCCAGTACTTC CASSSWRAETQYF
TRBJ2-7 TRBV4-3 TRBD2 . TGCGCCAGCAGCCAAGATCGCGGGAGCTCCTACGAGCAGTACTTC CASSQDRGSSYEQYF
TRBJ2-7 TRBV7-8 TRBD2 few TGTGCCAGCAGCTCTAGCGGGAGGGGGGGGGAGCAGTACTTC CASSSSGRGGEQYF
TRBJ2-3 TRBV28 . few TGTGCCAGCACCCCTCACGGGGGAGATACGCAGTATTTT CASTPHGGDTQYF
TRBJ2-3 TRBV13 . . TGTGCCAGCAGCTTCTCCGGCGGTGCTAGCACAGATACGCAGTATTTT CASSFSGGASTDTQYF
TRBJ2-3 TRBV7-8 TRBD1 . TGTGCCAGCAGCTCCGGGACAGGCACCGATACGCAGTATTTT CASSSGTGTDTQYF
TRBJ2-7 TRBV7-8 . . TGTGCCAGCAGCCTTGCAAGGGGATACGAGCAGTACTTC CASSLARGYEQYF